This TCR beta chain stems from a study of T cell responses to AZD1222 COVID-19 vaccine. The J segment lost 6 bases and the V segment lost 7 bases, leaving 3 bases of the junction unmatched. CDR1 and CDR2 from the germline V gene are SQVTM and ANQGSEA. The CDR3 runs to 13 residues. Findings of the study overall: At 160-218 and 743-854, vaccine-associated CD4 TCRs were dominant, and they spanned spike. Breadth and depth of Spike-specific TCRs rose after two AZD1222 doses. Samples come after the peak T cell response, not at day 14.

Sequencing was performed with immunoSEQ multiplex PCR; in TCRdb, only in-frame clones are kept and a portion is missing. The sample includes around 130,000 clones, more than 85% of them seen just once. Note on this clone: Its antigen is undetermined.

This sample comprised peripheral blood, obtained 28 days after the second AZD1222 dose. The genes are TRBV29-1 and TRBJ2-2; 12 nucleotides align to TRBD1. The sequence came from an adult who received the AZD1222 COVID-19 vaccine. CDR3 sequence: CSGGQGAAGELFF. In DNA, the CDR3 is TGCAGCGGGGGACAGGGGGCGGCCGGGGAGCTGTTTTTT.